The rows below give T cell receptor beta chains drawn from one sample of a study of blood T cell repertoires in COVID-19. Clones were sequenced by immunoSEQ multiplex PCR, and TCRdb holds only the in-frame ones, with some missing. The sample holds 90,000 to 150,000 clones, around 81% seen once. The sample taken for sequencing was peripheral blood. The receptors come from a human donor in a cohort sampled during active COVID-19. CDR3s include the opening cysteine and the closing phenylalanine or tryptophan. D genes are given only for firm matches. Where a row states a size, it is once, few, many or the class of an expanded clone; other rows omit it.

D gene: NA
J gene: TRBJ1-5
CDR3 length: 15
clone size: NA
V gene: TRBV19
CDR3 protein: CATIRRGVGGQPQHF

D gene: TRBD1
J gene: TRBJ2-4
CDR3 length: 21
clone size: NA
V gene: TRBV3-1/TRBV3-2
CDR3 protein: CASSQDLRGQITVLAKNIQYF

D gene: NA
J gene: TRBJ2-7
CDR3 length: 14
clone size: once
V gene: TRBV5-1
CDR3 protein: CASSLMADSYEQYF

D gene: NA
J gene: TRBJ2-3
CDR3 length: 16
clone size: many
V gene: TRBV12-1
CDR3 protein: CASSPAYACSADTQYF

D gene: NA
J gene: TRBJ1-2
CDR3 length: 17
clone size: NA
V gene: TRBV27
CDR3 protein: CASSFRKTGGLIYGYTF

D gene: TRBD1
J gene: TRBJ1-5
CDR3 length: 16
clone size: NA
V gene: TRBV19
CDR3 protein: CASSSRDRAGGQPQHF

D gene: TRBD1
J gene: TRBJ2-5
CDR3 length: 17
clone size: NA
V gene: TRBV6-2/TRBV6-3
CDR3 protein: CASSYPPSASGGETQYF

D gene: NA
J gene: TRBJ2-7
CDR3 length: 16
clone size: NA
V gene: TRBV2
CDR3 protein: CASRGRQTPGSYEQYF

D gene: NA
J gene: TRBJ1-3
CDR3 length: 16
clone size: once
V gene: TRBV4-1
CDR3 protein: CASSQEWPGGGNTIYF

D gene: NA
J gene: TRBJ1-2
CDR3 length: 14
clone size: NA
V gene: TRBV6-1
CDR3 protein: CASSESRGPYGYTF

D gene: TRBD1
J gene: TRBJ2-7
CDR3 length: 15
clone size: NA
V gene: TRBV4-1
CDR3 protein: CASSQGDRDLIEQYF

D gene: NA
J gene: TRBJ1-1
CDR3 length: 13
clone size: once
V gene: TRBV28
CDR3 protein: CASSFWGTTEAFF

D gene: TRBD2
J gene: TRBJ2-7
CDR3 length: 14
clone size: NA
V gene: TRBV19
CDR3 protein: CASSMGLAAYEQYF

D gene: NA
J gene: TRBJ2-7
CDR3 length: 13
clone size: NA
V gene: TRBV6-2/TRBV6-3
CDR3 protein: CASSYVAAYEQYF

D gene: NA
J gene: TRBJ1-5
CDR3 length: 15
clone size: NA
V gene: TRBV10-3
CDR3 protein: CAISESVQGRQPQHF

D gene: NA
J gene: TRBJ2-7
CDR3 length: 11
clone size: NA
V gene: TRBV6-5
CDR3 protein: CASSFSYEQYF

D gene: NA
J gene: TRBJ2-7
CDR3 length: 15
clone size: NA
V gene: TRBV19
CDR3 protein: CASSMGASGTYEQYF

D gene: TRBD1
J gene: TRBJ2-3
CDR3 length: 15
clone size: NA
V gene: TRBV2
CDR3 protein: CASSLGQGSGDTQYF

D gene: NA
J gene: TRBJ1-3
CDR3 length: 16
clone size: NA
V gene: TRBV5-5
CDR3 protein: CASSSGQSPSGNTIYF

D gene: TRBD1
J gene: TRBJ2-7
CDR3 length: 14
clone size: NA
V gene: TRBV4-1
CDR3 protein: CASSIPGQGHEQYF

D gene: NA
J gene: TRBJ1-2
CDR3 length: 11
clone size: NA
V gene: TRBV28
CDR3 protein: CASSINYGYTF

D gene: NA
J gene: TRBJ1-2
CDR3 length: 14
clone size: NA
V gene: TRBV14
CDR3 protein: CASSQEQGGYGYTF

D gene: NA
J gene: TRBJ2-3
CDR3 length: 13
clone size: few
V gene: TRBV19
CDR3 protein: CASSISSKDTQYF

D gene: TRBD1
J gene: TRBJ2-3
CDR3 length: 14
clone size: NA
V gene: TRBV7-3
CDR3 protein: CASSPDRATDTQYF

D gene: NA
J gene: TRBJ2-1
CDR3 length: 11
clone size: few
V gene: TRBV20-1
CDR3 protein: CSANWRDEQFF

D gene: NA
J gene: TRBJ2-3
CDR3 length: 16
clone size: few
V gene: TRBV7-8
CDR3 protein: CASSLAGGGRTDTQYF

D gene: NA
J gene: TRBJ1-1
CDR3 length: 14
clone size: NA
V gene: TRBV6-5
CDR3 protein: CASSYPGGNTEAFF

D gene: TRBD2
J gene: TRBJ2-5
CDR3 length: 19
clone size: NA
V gene: TRBV2
CDR3 protein: CASTSRHPHSSGVQETQYF

D gene: NA
J gene: TRBJ1-3
CDR3 length: 14
clone size: NA
V gene: TRBV6-4
CDR3 protein: CASSPDSSGNTIYF

D gene: TRBD1
J gene: TRBJ1-2
CDR3 length: 17
clone size: once
V gene: TRBV7-2
CDR3 protein: CASSLVGQGGLNYGYTF

D gene: TRBD1
J gene: TRBJ2-7
CDR3 length: 13
clone size: once
V gene: TRBV5-5
CDR3 protein: CASTHRQGREQYF

D gene: TRBD1
J gene: TRBJ1-1
CDR3 length: 14
clone size: NA
V gene: TRBV5-1
CDR3 protein: CASSLRTGTTEAFF

D gene: NA
J gene: TRBJ1-1
CDR3 length: 12
clone size: NA
V gene: TRBV6-5
CDR3 protein: CASRRGNTEAFF

D gene: NA
J gene: TRBJ2-3
CDR3 length: 14
clone size: NA
V gene: TRBV30
CDR3 protein: CAWRPAGLVDTQYF

D gene: NA
J gene: TRBJ2-1
CDR3 length: 15
clone size: NA
V gene: TRBV11-1
CDR3 protein: CASSNQGGSYNEQFF

D gene: TRBD1
J gene: TRBJ1-5
CDR3 length: 21
clone size: few
V gene: TRBV24-1
CDR3 protein: CATSVRVLDRGQKRGNQPQHF

D gene: NA
J gene: TRBJ1-5
CDR3 length: 14
clone size: few
V gene: TRBV27
CDR3 protein: CASSRIPGEQPQHF

D gene: TRBD1
J gene: TRBJ2-7
CDR3 length: 15
clone size: NA
V gene: TRBV5-1
CDR3 protein: CASSTSGTEIYEQYF

D gene: NA
J gene: TRBJ1-2
CDR3 length: 14
clone size: NA
V gene: TRBV5-1
CDR3 protein: CASSLEQGNYGYTF

D gene: TRBD2
J gene: TRBJ2-1
CDR3 length: 16
clone size: NA
V gene: TRBV5-1
CDR3 protein: CASSLELAGGPNEQFF

D gene: TRBD1
J gene: TRBJ1-2
CDR3 length: 17
clone size: NA
V gene: TRBV11-2
CDR3 protein: CASSSADRGLTNYGYTF

D gene: NA
J gene: TRBJ1-5
CDR3 length: 16
clone size: few
V gene: TRBV7-9
CDR3 protein: CASSLASPGGNQPQHF